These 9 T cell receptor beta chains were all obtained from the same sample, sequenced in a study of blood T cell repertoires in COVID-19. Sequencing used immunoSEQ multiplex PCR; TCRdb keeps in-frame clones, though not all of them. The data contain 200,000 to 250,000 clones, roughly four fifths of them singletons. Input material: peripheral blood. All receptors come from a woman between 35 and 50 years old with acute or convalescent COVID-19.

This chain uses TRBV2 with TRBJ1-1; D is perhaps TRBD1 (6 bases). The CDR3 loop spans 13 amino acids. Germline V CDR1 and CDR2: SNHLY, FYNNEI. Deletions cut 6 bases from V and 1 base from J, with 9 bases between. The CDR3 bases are TGTGCCAGCAGACGGGACAAGAACACTGAAGCTTTCTTT. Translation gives CASRRDKNTEAFF.

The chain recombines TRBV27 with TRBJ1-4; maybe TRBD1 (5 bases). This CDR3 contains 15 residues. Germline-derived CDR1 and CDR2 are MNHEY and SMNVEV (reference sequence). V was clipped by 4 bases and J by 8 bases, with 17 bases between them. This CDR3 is CASSSSWGWGEKLFF. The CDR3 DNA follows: TGTGCCAGCAGTTCAAGTTGGGGCTGGGGCGAAAAACTGTTTTTT.

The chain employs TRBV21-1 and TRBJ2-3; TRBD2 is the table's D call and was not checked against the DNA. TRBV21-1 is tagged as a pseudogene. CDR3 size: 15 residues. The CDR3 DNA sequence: TGTGCCAGCAGCAGACTAGCGGGGACCACAGATACGCAGTATTTT. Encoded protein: CASSRLAGTTDTQYF.

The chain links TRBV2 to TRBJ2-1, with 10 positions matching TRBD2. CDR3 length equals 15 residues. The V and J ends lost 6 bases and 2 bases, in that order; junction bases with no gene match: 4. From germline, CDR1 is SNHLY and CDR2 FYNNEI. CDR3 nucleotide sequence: TGTGCCAGCAGGGTACTAGCGGGAACCTACAATGAGCAGTTCTTC. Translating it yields CASRVLAGTYNEQFF.

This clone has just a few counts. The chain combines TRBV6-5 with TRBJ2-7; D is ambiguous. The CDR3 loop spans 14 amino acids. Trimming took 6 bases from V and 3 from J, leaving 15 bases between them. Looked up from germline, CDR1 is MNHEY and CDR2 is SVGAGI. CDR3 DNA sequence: TGTGCCAGCAGCCCGATTGACACCTTCTACGAGCAGTACTTC. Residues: CASSPIDTFYEQYF.

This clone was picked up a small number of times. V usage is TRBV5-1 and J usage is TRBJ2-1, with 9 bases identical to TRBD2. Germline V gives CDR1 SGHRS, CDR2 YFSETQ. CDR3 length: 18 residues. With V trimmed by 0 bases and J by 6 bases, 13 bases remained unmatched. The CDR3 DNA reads TGCGCCAGCAGCTTGGTGTCGAACGCGGGGGGGCCGGTCAATGAGCAGTTCTTC. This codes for CASSLVSNAGGPVNEQFF.

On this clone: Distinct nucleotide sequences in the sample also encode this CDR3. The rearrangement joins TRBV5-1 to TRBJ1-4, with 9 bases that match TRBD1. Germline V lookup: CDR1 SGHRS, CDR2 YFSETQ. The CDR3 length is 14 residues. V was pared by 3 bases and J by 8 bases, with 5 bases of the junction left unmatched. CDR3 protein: CASSSGQGGEKLFF. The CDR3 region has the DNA TGCGCCAGCAGCTCGGGACAGGGTGGCGAAAAACTGTTTTTT.

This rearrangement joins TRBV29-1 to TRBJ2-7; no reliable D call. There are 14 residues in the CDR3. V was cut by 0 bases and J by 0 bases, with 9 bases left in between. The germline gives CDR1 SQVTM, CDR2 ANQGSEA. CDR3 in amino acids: CSVEDQPSSYEQYF. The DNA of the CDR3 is TGCAGCGTTGAAGATCAACCCAGCTCCTACGAGCAGTACTTC.

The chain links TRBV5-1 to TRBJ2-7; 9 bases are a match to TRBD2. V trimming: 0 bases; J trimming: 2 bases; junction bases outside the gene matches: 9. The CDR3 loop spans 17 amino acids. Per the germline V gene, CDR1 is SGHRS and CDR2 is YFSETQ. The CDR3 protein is CASSLDPAGGTTYEQYF. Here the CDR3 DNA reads TGCGCCAGCAGCTTGGATCCAGCGGGGGGAACAACCTACGAGCAGTACTTC.